This TCR beta chain was recorded in a study of human T cells and chemical hapten exposure. About the study: Per-sample TCR yield variation was attributed mainly to small pooled library volume differences.

This clonotype occurred many times. Individual cDNA molecules had unique molecular identifiers attached to them by the library. One entry per CDR3 protein results from TCRdb running MiXCR on the RACE reads. The sample lists roughly 24,000 distinct CDR3 sequences, over 8.5% seen once, with about 7% in the top ten. Time point given: patch test 2, 6 weeks after DPC sensitization. The treatment here: therapeutic diphenylcyclopropenone sensitization with weekly scalp DPC. CDR1 and CDR2 (germline): LGHDT, YNNKEL (reference sequence). The trim removed 2 bases at V and 8 bases at J, leaving 9 bases unmatched. The CDR3 extends over 16 amino acids.

This TCR was recovered from a man younger than 45 with alopecia areata. Some clones in this sample may be carry-over from other donors' samples. Material: whole blood, obtained in connection with sensitization to the hapten diphenylcyclopropenone (DPC). The gene calls are TRBV3-1 and TRBJ1-1; TRBD1 agrees at 12 bases. In DNA form, the CDR3 reads TGTGCCAGCAGCCAAAACGCAGGGACAGGGGGCAACGAAGCTTTCTTT. It specifies CASSQNAGTGGNEAFF.